The 28 T cell receptor beta chains below come from one sample, sequenced in a study of blood T cell repertoires in COVID-19. Here immunoSEQ multiplex PCR was the method, and the copy in TCRdb shows in-frame clones only, minus some. The repertoire holds about 44,000 clones, 89% seen once, with around 15% in the top ten. Sequenced material: peripheral blood. Source of these receptors: a man aged 65-85 years with active COVID-19.

The chain employs TRBV27 and TRBJ2-7; 8 bases match TRBD1. Germline V gene sequence: CDR1 MNHEY, CDR2 SMNVEV (reference sequence). J was trimmed by 0 bases and V by 6 bases; bases with no gene match: 7. The CDR3 has 15 residues. The CDR3 loop is CASRSGGIGSYEQYF. The CDR3 DNA follows: TGTGCCAGCAGGTCAGGGGGCATCGGCTCCTACGAGCAGTACTTC.

V and J are TRBV5-1 and TRBJ1-1; 7 nucleotides agree with TRBD1. The CDR3 spans 14 residues. V trimming: 5 bases; J trimming: 10 bases; junction bases outside the gene matches: 14. CDR1 is SGHRS and CDR2 is YFSETQ in the germline V gene. Written as DNA, the CDR3 is TGCGCCAGCAGACCAGGAGGGGGCGTAATGTCAGCTTTCTTT. Translation: CASRPGGGVMSAFF.

The V call is TRBV6-5, the J call TRBJ2-7; 7 bases line up with TRBD1. CDR3 size: 13 residues. V shed 5 bases and J 0 bases; nucleotides not matched to a gene: 1. CDR1 MNHEY and CDR2 SVGAGI come from the germline V gene. CDR3 region: CASSRQGSYEQYF. For the CDR3, the DNA is TGTGCCAGCAGTAGACAGGGCTCCTACGAGCAGTACTTC.

This chain uses TRBV7-9 with TRBJ1-1; no clear D. The V and J ends lost 3 bases and 8 bases respectively, with 13 bases between them. Germline V lookup: CDR1 SEHNR, CDR2 FQNEAQ (reference sequence). CDR3 length: 13 amino acids. The CDR3 DNA reads TGTGCCAGCAGCTTTGGGCCTCAGCTAGAAGCTTTCTTT. It is translated as CASSFGPQLEAFF.

This chain connects TRBV11-2 to TRBJ1-2, with TRBD1 matching 8 bases. The CDR3 covers 16 residues. J was trimmed by 3 bases and V by 2 bases; bases with no gene match: 8. Germline V gene lookup returns CDR1 SGHAT and CDR2 FQNNGV. The CDR3 nucleotides are TGTGCCAGCAGCTTAAATTTACAGGGGGAGGACTATGGCTACACCTTC. Protein product: CASSLNLQGEDYGYTF. Complete variable domain (other parts from reference TRBV11-2 and TRBJ1-2): EAGVAQSPRYKIIEKRQSVAFWCNPISGHATLYWYQQILGQGPKLLIQFQNNGVVDDSQLPKDRFSAERLKGVDSTLKIQPAKLEDSAVYLCASSLNLQGEDYGYTFGSGTRLTVV.

The chain carries TRBV27 and TRBJ1-2; 11 nucleotides agree with TRBD1. This CDR3 is 15 amino acids long. The germline V gene encodes CDR1 MNHEY and CDR2 SMNVEV (reference sequence). With V trimmed by 5 bases and J by 6 bases, 8 bases remained unmatched. The CDR3: CASSVGTGGFHGYTF. CDR3 nucleotides: TGTGCCAGCAGTGTAGGGACAGGGGGTTTCCATGGCTACACCTTC.

This clone has a single count. The gene calls are TRBV11-3 and TRBJ2-1; D possibly corresponds to TRBD2 (6 bases). V was clipped by 3 bases and J by 9 bases, with 12 bases between them. Germline V gene lookup returns CDR1 SGHNT and CDR2 YENEEA. CDR3 size: 13 residues. The CDR3 here is CASSFGGMGEQFF. CDR3 DNA sequence: TGTGCCAGCAGCTTCGGAGGGATGGGTGAGCAGTTCTTC.

This rearrangement joins TRBV20-1 to TRBJ2-7, with 11 bases that match TRBD2. Germline CDR1 is DFQATT and CDR2 is SNEGSKA (reference sequence). Germline trimming cut 3 bases from V and 5 bases from J; bases unmatched to any gene: 3. The length of the CDR3 is 13 residues. CDR3 loop: CSASSGGADEQYF. Written as DNA, the CDR3 is TGCAGTGCTAGTAGCGGGGGGGCCGACGAGCAGTACTTC.

The chain carries TRBV7-9 and TRBJ1-4; tentative D call: TRBD1 (5 bases). The CDR3 is made up of 15 amino acids. Trimming took off 5 bases at V and 8 bases at J, with 18 bases between the two ends. CDR1 is SEHNR and CDR2 is FQNEAQ in the germline V gene (reference sequence). The CDR3 DNA is TGTGCCAGCAGCCCCGATTTGGGGGGAGGGGAAAAACTGTTTTTT. Amino acid sequence: CASSPDLGGGEKLFF.

The gene calls are TRBV3-1 (or the pseudogene TRBV3-2) and TRBJ2-2; a possible D gene is TRBD1 (5 bases). The CDR3 sequence is 16 residues long. Trimming shortened V by 2 bases and J by 0 bases, and 10 bases separated the two germline ends. Germline V lookup: CDR1 LGHDT, CDR2 YNNKEL (reference sequence). DNA of the CDR3: TGTGCCAGCAGCCAACCCGGACAAACGAACACCGGGGAGCTGTTTTTT. Its translation: CASSQPGQTNTGELFF.

J is TRBJ2-7 and V is TRBV7-8, with 7 bases aligning to TRBD1. Germline V gene lookup returns CDR1 SGHVS and CDR2 FQNEAQ. V was pared by 5 bases and J by 2 bases, with 3 bases of the junction left unmatched. The CDR3 totals 13 residues. DNA of the CDR3: TGTGCCAGCAGCCAGGGACAGACCTACGAGCAGTACTTC. Translated, it gives CASSQGQTYEQYF.

The CDR3 sequence: CASSLDRGGGPGELFF. CDR3 DNA sequence: TGTGCCAGCAGCTTAGATCGGGGCGGGGGACCCGGGGAGCTGTTTTTT. This sequence joins TRBV11-2 and TRBJ2-2, with TRBD2 matching over 7 bases. Per the germline V gene, CDR1 is SGHAT and CDR2 is FQNNGV. With 0 bases clipped from V and 6 bases from J, the junction kept 7 bases outside the gene matches. The CDR3 is made up of 16 amino acids.

This clone was detected only a few times. The V and J genes are TRBV7-6 and TRBJ2-7; 7 nucleotides align to TRBD1. CDR1 is SGHVS and CDR2 is FNYEAQ in the germline V gene. The CDR3 length is 15 residues. V dropped 2 bases and J dropped 0; count of bases not matched to a gene: 4. CDR3 residues: CASSLRPGGSYEQYF. DNA for the CDR3: TGTGCCAGCAGCTTACGACCAGGGGGCTCCTACGAGCAGTACTTC.

Concerning this clone itself: Other DNA sequences in the sample encode the same CDR3. This rearrangement joins TRBV5-1 to TRBJ2-2; TRBD2 might be the D (6 bases). CDR1 and CDR2 from the germline V gene are SGHRS and YFSETQ. The CDR3 sequence is 16 residues long. With 0 bases removed from V and 1 base from J, the gap between germline ends came to 10 bases. The CDR3 loop is CASSLAGGGNTGELFF. Written as DNA, the CDR3 is TGCGCCAGCAGCTTGGCCGGGGGTGGGAACACCGGGGAGCTGTTTTTT. The complete variable domain, with remaining parts taken from reference TRBV5-1 and TRBJ2-2, reads KAGVTQTPRYLIKTRGQQVTLSCSPISGHRSVSWYQQTPGQGLQFLFEYFSETQRNKGNFPGRFSGRQFSNSRSEMNVSTLELGDSALYLCASSLAGGGNTGELFFGEGSRLTVL.

To note about this clone: Other DNA sequences in the sample encode the same CDR3. The chain is built from TRBV5-1 and TRBJ1-1, with no clear D. The germline V gene encodes CDR1 SGHRS and CDR2 YFSETQ. This CDR3 region has 13 residues. V was cut by 0 bases and J by 1 base, with 4 bases left in between. The CDR3 nucleotides are TGCGCCAGCAGCTTGGACACGAACACTGAAGCTTTCTTT. Translation gives CASSLDTNTEAFF.

The chain couples TRBV10-3 to TRBJ1-3; D is possibly TRBD1 (5 bases). Trimming removed 3 bases from V and 1 base from J, with 16 bases in between. The CDR3 contains 17 residues. CDR1 is ENHRY and CDR2 is SYGVKD in the germline V gene. CDR3: CAISERTPGESGNTIYF. CDR3 in DNA: TGTGCCATCAGTGAAAGGACGCCGGGGGAGTCTGGAAACACCATATATTTT.

This chain joins TRBV5-8 and TRBJ2-7; 9 bases agree with TRBD1. Trimming at V came to 0 bases and at J to 3 bases, leaving 4 bases not matched to a gene. Germline lookup yields CDR1 SGHTS and CDR2 YDEGEE. There are 15 residues in the CDR3. CDR3: CASSLVGQGLYEQYF. The CDR3 DNA reads as TGTGCCAGCAGCTTGGTGGGACAGGGACTCTACGAGCAGTACTTC.

This chain's CDR3 is CASSLGQAQSGELFF. DNA for the CDR3: TGCGCCAGCAGCTTGGGACAGGCCCAATCGGGGGAGCTGTTTTTT. The V and J genes are TRBV5-1 and TRBJ2-2, with TRBD1 as a possible D gene (6 bases). Germline loops: CDR1 SGHRS, CDR2 YFSETQ. Trimming shortened V by 0 bases and J by 8 bases, and 14 bases separated the two germline ends. This CDR3 has 15 amino acids.

This clone was seen once. This chain uses TRBV28 with TRBJ2-6; 11 bases fit TRBD1. The CDR3 has 17 amino acids. V gave up 5 bases and J gave up 3 bases; unmatched junction bases: 6. CDR1 and CDR2 (germline): MDHEN, SYDVKM. For the CDR3, the DNA is TGTGCCAGCAGTCCGCGGACAGGGGGCTATGGGGCCAACGTCCTGACTTTC. Translating gives CASSPRTGGYGANVLTF.

The table lists this clone with a count of one. The J gene is TRBJ2-2, the V gene TRBV11-2; a weak D match, TRBD1 (5 bases). Germline V gene sequence: CDR1 SGHAT, CDR2 FQNNGV. CDR3 length: 15 residues. The ends were cut back, 1 base at V and 2 bases at J, with 8 bases in the middle. This CDR3 reads CASSLVRVNTGELFF. The CDR3 DNA is TGTGCCAGCAGCTTAGTCAGGGTAAACACCGGGGAGCTGTTTTTT.

The J gene is TRBJ2-7, the V gene TRBV11-3; TRBD1 matches 9 bases. This CDR3 has 15 amino acids. CDR1 is SGHNT and CDR2 is YENEEA in the germline V gene. After removal of 5 bases from V and 2 bases from J, the junction contained 7 bases not matched to a gene. CDR3 nucleotide sequence: TGTGCCAGCAGCCCAGCATGGGACAGGGCCTACGAGCAGTACTTC. Protein sequence: CASSPAWDRAYEQYF.

J is TRBJ2-7 and V is TRBV5-8; D is possibly TRBD1 (6 bases). V was cut by 2 bases and J by 2 bases, with 8 bases left in between. This CDR3 is 13 amino acids long. CDR1 and CDR2 from the germline V gene are SGHTS and YDEGEE. CDR3 sequence reads: CASSFTGPYEQYF. Written as DNA, the CDR3 is TGTGCCAGCAGCTTCACAGGGCCCTACGAGCAGTACTTC.

The rearrangement joins TRBV7-2 to TRBJ2-1; possible D gene TRBD2, 5 bases. Germline V gene data show CDR1 as SGHTA and CDR2 as FQGNSA. V gave up 3 bases and J gave up 6 bases, with 15 bases separating them. The CDR3 has 15 residues. CDR3 residues: CASSFSLESANEQFF. The CDR3 DNA sequence: TGTGCCAGCAGCTTTTCACTAGAGTCGGCCAATGAGCAGTTCTTC.

The chain joins TRBV5-4 to TRBJ1-1; D perhaps matches TRBD1 (6 bases). The CDR3 is 15 amino acids. CDR1 is SGHNT, CDR2 YYREEE, per germline (reference sequence). Deletions cut 2 bases from V and 0 bases from J, with 11 bases between. For the CDR3, the DNA is TGTGCCAGCAGCTTACCCGGGGACATGAACACTGAAGCTTTCTTT. Translating gives CASSLPGDMNTEAFF. Full variable domain (remainder filled in from reference TRBV5-4 and TRBJ1-1): ETGVTQSPTHLIKTRGQQVTLRCSSQSGHNTVSWYQQALGQGPQFIFQYYREEENGRGNFPPRFSGLQFPNYSSELNVNALELDDSALYLCASSLPGDMNTEAFFGQGTRLTVV.

The genes are TRBV6-2 or TRBV6-3 and TRBJ2-2; a possible D gene is TRBD2 (6 bases). Trimming left V 2 bases short and J 2 bases short, with 18 bases between. CDR3 length equals 18 residues. CDR1 is MNHEY, CDR2 SVGEGT, per germline. DNA for the CDR3: TGTGCCAGCAGTTACCCCCCCACGGAGGGGCTAAACACCGGGGAGCTGTTTTTT. This sequence encodes CASSYPPTEGLNTGELFF.

This clone was seen only once. The gene calls are TRBV4-3 and TRBJ2-3, with a possible D match to TRBD2 (6 bases). Trimming removed 4 bases at V and 6 bases at J, with 14 bases between. The V gene's germline CDR1 is LGHNA and CDR2 YSLEER. The CDR3 is 14 amino acids. CDR3 amino acids: CASSLEGLGDTQYF. DNA for the CDR3: TGCGCCAGCAGCCTGGAGGGCCTTGGTGATACGCAGTATTTT.

The chain couples TRBV10-3 to TRBJ1-2; 7 positions match TRBD1. Germline V lookup: CDR1 ENHRY, CDR2 SYGVKD. The CDR3 sequence is 15 residues long. Trimming took 6 bases from V and 5 from J; bases not matched to a gene: 12. The CDR3 DNA is TGTGCCATCAGGGCTGGACAGGAGGAGATGTATGGCTACACCTTC. This gives the protein CAIRAGQEEMYGYTF.

The J gene is TRBJ2-3, the V gene TRBV5-1; a weak D match, TRBD2 (6 bases). Germline CDR1 and CDR2: SGHRS and YFSETQ. The CDR3 contains 14 residues. The V end lost 3 bases, the J end lost 1 base, and 9 bases lay between the germline ends. The CDR3 DNA reads as TGCGCCAGCAGCTCCGGGACTGGCACAGATACGCAGTATTTT. It translates to CASSSGTGTDTQYF. Filled out from reference TRBV5-1 and TRBJ2-3, the complete variable domain reads KAGVTQTPRYLIKTRGQQVTLSCSPISGHRSVSWYQQTPGQGLQFLFEYFSETQRNKGNFPGRFSGRQFSNSRSEMNVSTLELGDSALYLCASSSGTGTDTQYFGPGTRLTVL.